What follows are 21 T cell receptor beta chains derived from one specimen sequenced in a study of T cells in Graves' hyperthyroidism and ophthalmopathy. TCR beta CDR3 regions were amplified from RNA. The TCR CDR3 was amplified in a first-round RT-PCR using the HTBI primer set. Each CDR3 protein gets one entry after TCRdb re-called the multiplex PCR reads with MiXCR. The profile covers about 520,000 distinct CDR3 sequences, with around a quarter appearing a single time and around 11% taken by the ten largest. Sequencing used blood. All receptors come from a woman aged 30 to 39 with Graves' ophthalmopathy.

The chain is built from TRBV20-1 and TRBJ2-5; tentatively, D is TRBD2 (6 bases). V shed 0 bases and J shed 0 bases, with 14 bases lying between them. Germline V gene sequence: CDR1 DFQATT, CDR2 SNEGSKA (reference sequence). CDR3 length: 16 residues. As DNA, the CDR3 is TGCAGTGCTAGAGACCGAACCGGGACTTACCAAGAGACCCAGTACTTC. Translation: CSARDRTGTYQETQYF.

CDR3 sequence: CASSPRTEAETQYF. DNA of the CDR3: TGTGCCAGCAGTCCCAGGACAGAGGCGGAGACCCAGTACTTC. The J gene is TRBJ2-5, the V gene TRBV6-1; TRBD1 might be the D (6 bases). The V gene lost 5 bases and the J gene lost 5 bases, with 15 bases spanning the gap. The CDR3 has 14 amino acids. CDR1 is MNHNS, CDR2 SASEGT, per germline.

This clonotype has a count of ten or more. J is TRBJ2-7 and V is TRBV5-1; 10 nucleotides match TRBD1. The CDR3 is 12 residues long. The germline CDR1 and CDR2 sequences are SGHRS and YFSETQ. The V gene end was trimmed by 3 bases and the J gene end by 6 bases; junction bases not matched to a gene: 0. The CDR3 coding sequence is TGCGCCAGCAGCTGGGACAGGGGCGAGCAGTACTTC. Residues: CASSWDRGEQYF.

The chain recombines TRBV6-1 with TRBJ1-1; D possibly corresponds to TRBD1 (6 bases). The CDR3 is 14 residues long. Germline CDR1 and CDR2: MNHNS and SASEGT. Trimming cost V 7 bases and J 2 bases, with 14 bases left between them. The CDR3 spells CASTPWTANTEAFF. CDR3 nucleotides: TGTGCCAGCACCCCCTGGACAGCTAACACTGAAGCTTTCTTT.

The chain combines TRBV6-1 with TRBJ2-2; 8 nucleotides match TRBD2. CDR3 length: 15 residues. The ends lost 6 bases at V and 3 bases at J; junction bases unmatched: 6. CDR1 and CDR2 from the germline V gene are MNHNS and SASEGT. The DNA of the CDR3 is TGTGCCAGCAGCCTCAGCGGGGGCGACACCGGGGAGCTGTTTTTT. Translated: CASSLSGGDTGELFF.

The V call is TRBV2, the J call TRBJ1-5; TRBD1 might be the D (5 bases). Per the germline V gene, CDR1 is SNHLY and CDR2 is FYNNEI. The CDR3 is 13 amino acids. V was pared by 3 bases and J by 5 bases, with 8 bases between. The CDR3 sequence: CASSEGDDQPQHF. As DNA, the CDR3 is TGTGCCAGCAGTGAGGGGGACGATCAGCCCCAGCATTTT.

The rearrangement uses TRBV12-3 or TRBV12-4 and TRBJ2-2; 10 bases fit TRBD1. This CDR3 spans 14 amino acids. For the CDR3, the DNA is TGTGCACAATCGCGGGGACAGGGGACCGGGGAGCTGTTTTTT. Translating it yields CAQSRGQGTGELFF.

This chain joins TRBV12-3 or TRBV12-4 and TRBJ2-7; 8 positions match TRBD1. The CDR3 contains 13 residues. The V gene end was trimmed by 7 bases and the J gene end by 1 base; junction bases not matched to a gene: 3. This CDR3 reads CASTWTGSYEQYF. The CDR3 DNA follows: TGTGCCAGCACTTGGACAGGGTCCTACGAGCAGTACTTC.

The V call is TRBV12-3 or TRBV12-4, the J call TRBJ2-2, with D hard to call. V lost 4 bases to trimming and J lost 6 bases, with 12 bases between them. This CDR3 has 14 residues. CDR3 in amino acids: CASSSAWQSGELFF. The DNA of the CDR3 is TGTGCCAGCAGTTCCGCCTGGCAGTCCGGGGAGCTGTTTTTT.

V gene TRBV20-1 combines with J gene TRBJ2-7; D remains ambiguous. The V end lost 3 bases, the J end lost 6 bases, and 9 bases lay between the germline ends. This CDR3 is built from 11 residues. Germline CDR1 and CDR2: DFQATT and SNEGSKA (reference sequence). The CDR3 spells CSARVETEQYF. CDR3 coding DNA: TGCAGTGCTAGGGTAGAGACCGAGCAGTACTTC.

The V and J genes are TRBV11-2 and TRBJ2-2; 8 bases line up with TRBD2. CDR1 is SGHAT and CDR2 is FQNNGV in the germline V gene. J gave up 4 bases and V 3 bases, and 4 bases lay outside the gene matches. The length of the CDR3 is 15 residues. CDR3 in amino acids: CASSLGLEVTGELFF. CDR3 nucleotide sequence: TGTGCCAGCAGCTTGGGACTAGAAGTCACCGGGGAGCTGTTTTTT.

This chain connects TRBV6-4 to TRBJ1-1; 7 positions agree with TRBD1. Germline CDR1 reads MRHNA; CDR2 reads SNTAGT. J lost 0 bases, V lost 4 bases, and 8 bases had no gene match. This CDR3 spans 16 amino acids. CDR3 region: CASSAGTAFMNTEAFF. The CDR3 DNA follows: TGTGCCAGCAGTGCGGGGACAGCCTTTATGAACACTGAAGCTTTCTTT.

The table lists this clonotype with a few counts. The chain combines TRBV24-1 with TRBJ2-7; D may be TRBD1 (5 bases). Germline V lookup: CDR1 KGHDR, CDR2 SFDVKD. With 5 bases removed from V and 2 bases from J, the gap between germline ends came to 15 bases. There are 15 residues in the CDR3. The CDR3 DNA is TGTGCCACCAGTGCCCATCCGACAGAAACCTACGAGCAGTACTTC. It translates to CATSAHPTETYEQYF.

The V call is TRBV20-1, the J call TRBJ1-1; possibly TRBD1 for D (5 bases). This CDR3 has 11 amino acids. Germline V gene sequence: CDR1 DFQATT, CDR2 SNEGSKA (reference sequence). V was clipped by 6 bases and J by 11 bases, with 16 bases between them. CDR3 sequence reads: CSAGGQGRAFF. CDR3 bases: TGCAGTGCCGGGGGTCAAGGGCGGGCTTTCTTT.

This clonotype occurred many times. V and J are TRBV12-3 or TRBV12-4 and TRBJ1-2; TRBD1 is a possible D gene (6 bases). V was cut by 10 bases and J by 5 bases, with 20 bases left in between. This CDR3 spans 14 amino acids. The CDR3 here is CATSVAGVGYGYTF. The CDR3 DNA reads as TGTGCCACTTCTGTCGCAGGGGTTGGGTATGGCTACACCTTC.

This clonotype was seen ten or more times. The gene calls are TRBV6-5 and TRBJ1-2; TRBD1 matches at 12 bases. The CDR3 runs to 16 residues. J lost 6 bases, V lost 0 bases, and 5 bases had no gene match. Per germline, CDR1 MNHEY and CDR2 SVGAGI. The CDR3 bases are TGTGCCAGCAGTTACTCGTCGGGACAGGGGGCGAATGGCTACACCTTC. It encodes CASSYSSGQGANGYTF.

The rearrangement uses TRBV12-3 or TRBV12-4 and TRBJ2-7, with TRBD1 identical over 9 bases. The CDR3 contains 17 residues. With 5 bases clipped from V and 1 base from J, the junction kept 12 bases outside the gene matches. The DNA of the CDR3 is TGTGCCAGCAGTCTTGGCCCACAGGGGGCTAAATCCTACGAGCAGTACTTC. This gives the protein CASSLGPQGAKSYEQYF.

At least ten counts were recorded for this clonotype. The chain couples TRBV20-1 to TRBJ1-2, with D uncertain. Germline V gives CDR1 DFQATT, CDR2 SNEGSKA (reference sequence). CDR3 length: 14 amino acids. Trimming shortened V by 1 base and J by 2 bases, and 11 bases separated the two germline ends. The CDR3 DNA reads TGCAGTGCTAGAGTCATGGGAACCAACTATGGCTACACCTTC. Amino acid sequence: CSARVMGTNYGYTF.

A word on this clonotype: This clone may be a read error of a much larger clone one base away. V and J are TRBV5-1 and TRBJ2-7; weak D call: TRBD2 (6 bases). The CDR3 is 12 residues long. Looked up from germline, CDR1 is SGHRS and CDR2 is YFSETQ. Trimming stripped 4 bases from V and 9 bases from J, with 14 bases between. CDR3 nucleotide sequence: TGCGCCAGCAGCCCCGGGTCGCGGGGGCAGTACTTC. Translation: CASSPGSRGQYF.

A few counts support this clonotype. The chain has TRBV5-1 and TRBJ2-7; 8 nucleotides match TRBD1. V lost 3 bases to trimming and J lost 3 bases; unmatched junction nucleotides: 11. The germline V gene encodes CDR1 SGHRS and CDR2 YFSETQ. This CDR3 has 16 residues. The CDR3 DNA follows: TGCGCCAGCAGCTCGCCCCCGGGACAGGTATTCTACGAGCAGTACTTC. The encoded protein is CASSSPPGQVFYEQYF.

As for this clonotype: This may arise from a read error, as a much more abundant clone is one base away. The chain joins TRBV2 to TRBJ1-2, with D uncertain. The CDR3 contains 11 residues. The germline CDR1 and CDR2 sequences are SNHLY and FYNNEI. V gave up 4 bases and J gave up 12 bases, with 12 bases separating them. The CDR3: CASSGFSYHTF. Here the CDR3 DNA reads TGTGCCAGCAGTGGGTTCAGCTACCACACCTTC.